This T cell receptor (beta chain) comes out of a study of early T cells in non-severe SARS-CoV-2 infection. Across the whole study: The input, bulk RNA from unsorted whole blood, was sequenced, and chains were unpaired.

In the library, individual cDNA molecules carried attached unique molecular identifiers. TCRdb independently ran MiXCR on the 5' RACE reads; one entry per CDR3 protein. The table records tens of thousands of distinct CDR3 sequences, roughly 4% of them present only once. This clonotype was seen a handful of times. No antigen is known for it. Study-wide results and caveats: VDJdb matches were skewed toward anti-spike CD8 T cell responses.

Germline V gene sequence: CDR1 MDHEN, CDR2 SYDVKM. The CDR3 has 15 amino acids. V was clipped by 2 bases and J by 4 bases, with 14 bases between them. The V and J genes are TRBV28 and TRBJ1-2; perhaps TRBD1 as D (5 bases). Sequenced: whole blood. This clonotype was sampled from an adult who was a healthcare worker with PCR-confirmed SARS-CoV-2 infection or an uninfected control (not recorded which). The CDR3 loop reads CASSLGQGGIYGYTF. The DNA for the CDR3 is TGTGCCAGCAGTTTAGGTCAGGGAGGGATCTATGGCTACACCTTC.